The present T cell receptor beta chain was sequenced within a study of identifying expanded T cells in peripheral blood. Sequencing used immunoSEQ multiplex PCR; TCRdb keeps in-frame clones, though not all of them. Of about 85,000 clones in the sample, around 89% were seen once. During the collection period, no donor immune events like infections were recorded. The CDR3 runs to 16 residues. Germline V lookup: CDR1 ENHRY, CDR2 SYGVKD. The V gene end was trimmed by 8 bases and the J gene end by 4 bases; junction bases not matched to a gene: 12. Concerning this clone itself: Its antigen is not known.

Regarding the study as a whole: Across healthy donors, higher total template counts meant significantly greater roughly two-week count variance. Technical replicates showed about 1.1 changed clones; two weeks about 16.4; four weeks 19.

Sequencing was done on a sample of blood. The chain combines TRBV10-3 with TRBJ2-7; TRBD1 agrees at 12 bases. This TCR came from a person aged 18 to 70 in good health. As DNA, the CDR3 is TGTGCCATCCAGGGGACAGGGGGCGCCGGGAGTTACGAGCAGTACTTC. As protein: CAIQGTGGAGSYEQYF.